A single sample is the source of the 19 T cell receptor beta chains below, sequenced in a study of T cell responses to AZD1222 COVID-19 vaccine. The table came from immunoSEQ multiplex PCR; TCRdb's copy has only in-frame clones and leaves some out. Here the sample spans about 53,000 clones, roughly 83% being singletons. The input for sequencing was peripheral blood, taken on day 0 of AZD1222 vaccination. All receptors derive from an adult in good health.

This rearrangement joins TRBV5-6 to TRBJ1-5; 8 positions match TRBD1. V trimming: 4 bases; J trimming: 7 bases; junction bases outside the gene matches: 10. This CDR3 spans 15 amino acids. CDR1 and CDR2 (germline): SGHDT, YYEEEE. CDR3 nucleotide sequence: TGTGCCAGCAGCGCCCAGGGGGCAGTGGGCCAGCCCCAGCATTTT. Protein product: CASSAQGAVGQPQHF. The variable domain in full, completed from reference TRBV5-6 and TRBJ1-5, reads DAGVTQSPTHLIKTRGQQVTLRCSPKSGHDTVSWYQQALGQGPQFIFQYYEEEERQRGNFPDRFSGHQFPNYSSELNVNALLLGDSALYLCASSAQGAVGQPQHFGDGTRLSIL.

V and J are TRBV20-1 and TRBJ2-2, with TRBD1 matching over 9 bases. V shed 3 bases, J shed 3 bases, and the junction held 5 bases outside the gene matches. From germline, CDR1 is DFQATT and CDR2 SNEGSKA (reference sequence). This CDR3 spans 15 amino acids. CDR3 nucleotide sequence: TGCAGTGCTAGTACAGGGGGCACGGACACCGGGGAGCTGTTTTTT. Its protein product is CSASTGGTDTGELFF.

Written as DNA, the CDR3 is TGTGCCAGCAGCTACCTGGTCGAGCCAGTCAATGAGCAGTTCTTC. Encoded protein: CASSYLVEPVNEQFF. This rearrangement joins TRBV9 to TRBJ2-1; no reliable D call. The germline V gene has CDR1 SGDLS and CDR2 YYNGEE. V was trimmed by 4 bases and J by 6 bases, leaving 17 bases between them. CDR3 length: 15 amino acids.

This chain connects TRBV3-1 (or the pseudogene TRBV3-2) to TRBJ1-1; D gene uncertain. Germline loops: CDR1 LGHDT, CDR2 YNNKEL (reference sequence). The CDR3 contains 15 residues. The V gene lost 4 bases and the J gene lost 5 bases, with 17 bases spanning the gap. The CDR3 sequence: CASSRPVGRGTEAFF. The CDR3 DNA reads TGTGCCAGCAGCCGACCCGTAGGGCGAGGGACTGAAGCTTTCTTT.

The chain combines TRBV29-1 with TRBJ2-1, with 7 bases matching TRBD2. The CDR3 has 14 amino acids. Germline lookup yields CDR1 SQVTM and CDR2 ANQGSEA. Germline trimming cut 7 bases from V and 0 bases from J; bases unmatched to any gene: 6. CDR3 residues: CSAGGGSSYNEQFF. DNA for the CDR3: TGCAGCGCAGGCGGCGGGAGCTCCTACAATGAGCAGTTCTTC.

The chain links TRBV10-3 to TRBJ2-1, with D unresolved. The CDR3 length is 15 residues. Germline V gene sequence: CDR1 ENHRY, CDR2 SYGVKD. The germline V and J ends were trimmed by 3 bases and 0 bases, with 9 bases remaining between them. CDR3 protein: CAISDESSSYNEQFF. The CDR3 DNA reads TGTGCCATCAGTGATGAGTCTAGCTCCTACAATGAGCAGTTCTTC.

CDR3 nucleotides: TGTGCCAGCAGCGCCGGGACAGGGACTAACTATGGCTACACCTTC. It is translated as CASSAGTGTNYGYTF. The V call is TRBV7-2, the J call TRBJ1-2; 9 bases are a match to TRBD1. CDR1 and CDR2 from the germline V gene are SGHTA and FQGNSA. The CDR3 totals 15 residues. J lost 0 bases, V lost 5 bases, and 4 bases had no gene match. Looking up the rest from reference TRBV7-2 and TRBJ1-2 gives the full variable domain: GAGVSQSPSNKVTEKGKDVELRCDPISGHTALYWYRQSLGQGLEFLIYFQGNSAPDKSGLPSDRFSAERTGGSVSTLTIQRTQQEDSAVYLCASSAGTGTNYGYTFGSGTRLTVV.

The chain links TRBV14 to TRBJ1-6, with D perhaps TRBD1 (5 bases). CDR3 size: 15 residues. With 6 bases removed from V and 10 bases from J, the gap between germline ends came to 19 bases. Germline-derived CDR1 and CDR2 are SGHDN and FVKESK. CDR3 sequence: CASRPGTKARSPLHF. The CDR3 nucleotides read TGTGCCAGCAGGCCCGGGACTAAGGCTCGATCACCCCTCCACTTT.

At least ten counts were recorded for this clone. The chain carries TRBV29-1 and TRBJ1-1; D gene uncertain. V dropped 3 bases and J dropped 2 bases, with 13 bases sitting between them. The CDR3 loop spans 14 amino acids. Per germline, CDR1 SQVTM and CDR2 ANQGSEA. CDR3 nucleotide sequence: TGCAGCGTTGATTCTTGGGTAGGAAACACTGAAGCTTTCTTT. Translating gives CSVDSWVGNTEAFF.

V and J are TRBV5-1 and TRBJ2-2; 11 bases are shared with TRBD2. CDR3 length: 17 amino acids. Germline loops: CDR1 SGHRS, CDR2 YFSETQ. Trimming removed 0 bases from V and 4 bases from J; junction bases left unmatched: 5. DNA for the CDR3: TGCGCCAGCAGCTTGGATGGACTAGCGGGTGTCACCGGGGAGCTGTTTTTT. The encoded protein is CASSLDGLAGVTGELFF.

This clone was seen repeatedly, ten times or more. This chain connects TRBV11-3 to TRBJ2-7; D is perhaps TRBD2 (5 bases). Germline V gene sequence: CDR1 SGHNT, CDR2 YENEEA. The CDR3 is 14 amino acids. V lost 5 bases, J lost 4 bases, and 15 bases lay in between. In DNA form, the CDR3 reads TGTGCCAGCAGCACAACGGGGAAGCGGTACGAGCAGTACTTC. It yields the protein CASSTTGKRYEQYF.

CDR3: CASSVTGQGASEAFF. The CDR3 region has the DNA TGTGCCAGCAGCGTTACCGGACAGGGGGCAAGTGAAGCTTTCTTT. This chain connects TRBV28 to TRBJ1-1; 11 bases map to TRBD1. The CDR3 covers 15 residues. Per germline, CDR1 MDHEN and CDR2 SYDVKM. Trimming cost V 6 bases and J 7 bases; bases outside gene matches: 10.

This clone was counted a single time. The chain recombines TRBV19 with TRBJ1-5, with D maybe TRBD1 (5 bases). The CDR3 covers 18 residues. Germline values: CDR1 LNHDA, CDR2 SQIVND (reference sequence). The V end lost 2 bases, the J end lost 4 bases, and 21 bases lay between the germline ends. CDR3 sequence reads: CASSITAYGGRSNQPQHF. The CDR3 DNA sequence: TGTGCCAGTAGTATAACGGCCTATGGGGGACGGTCAAATCAGCCCCAGCATTTT.

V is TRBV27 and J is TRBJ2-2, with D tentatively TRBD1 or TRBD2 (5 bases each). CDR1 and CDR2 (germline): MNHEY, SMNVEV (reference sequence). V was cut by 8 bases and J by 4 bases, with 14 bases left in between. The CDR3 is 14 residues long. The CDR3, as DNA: TGTGCCAGCTCCACGGGGCAGCGCACCGGGGAGCTGTTTTTT. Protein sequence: CASSTGQRTGELFF.

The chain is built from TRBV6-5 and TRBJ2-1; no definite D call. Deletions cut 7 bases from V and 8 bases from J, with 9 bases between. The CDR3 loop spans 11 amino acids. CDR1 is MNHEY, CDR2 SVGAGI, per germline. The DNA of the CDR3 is TGTGCCAGCACCCATAGTGATGAGCAGTTCTTC. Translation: CASTHSDEQFF.

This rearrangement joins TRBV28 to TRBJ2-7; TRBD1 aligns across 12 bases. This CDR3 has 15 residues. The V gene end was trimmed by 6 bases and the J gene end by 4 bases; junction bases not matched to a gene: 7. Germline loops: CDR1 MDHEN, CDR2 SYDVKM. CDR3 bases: TGTGCCAGCAGGCTCGGGACAGGGGGCAAGTACGAGCAGTACTTC. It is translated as CASRLGTGGKYEQYF. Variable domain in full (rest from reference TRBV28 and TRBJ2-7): DVKVTQSSRYLVKRTGEKVFLECVQDMDHENMFWYRQDPGLGLRLIYFSYDVKMKEKGDIPEGYSVSREKKERFSLILESASTNQTSMYLCASRLGTGGKYEQYFGPGTRLTVT.

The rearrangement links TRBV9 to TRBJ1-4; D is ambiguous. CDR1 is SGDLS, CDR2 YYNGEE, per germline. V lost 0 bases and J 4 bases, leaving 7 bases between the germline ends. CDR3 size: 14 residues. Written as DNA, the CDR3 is TGTGCCAGCAGCGTAGGGCAGTTTAATGAAAAACTGTTTTTT. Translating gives CASSVGQFNEKLFF.

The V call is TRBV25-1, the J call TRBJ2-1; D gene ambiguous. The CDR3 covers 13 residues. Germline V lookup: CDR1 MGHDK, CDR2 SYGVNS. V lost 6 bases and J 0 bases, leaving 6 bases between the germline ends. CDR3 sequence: CASRDSSYNEQFF. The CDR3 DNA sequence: TGTGCCAGCAGGGATAGCTCCTACAATGAGCAGTTCTTC.

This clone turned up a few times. CDR3: CASSLRSGTGALAKNIQYF. The CDR3 DNA reads as TGTGCCAGCAGCTTAAGATCGGGGACGGGAGCTCTAGCCAAAAACATTCAGTACTTC. This rearrangement joins TRBV7-2 to TRBJ2-4; perhaps TRBD2 as D (6 bases). CDR3 length: 19 amino acids. Per germline, CDR1 SGHTA and CDR2 FQGNSA. The germline V and J ends were trimmed by 2 bases and 0 bases, with 20 bases remaining between them.